This T cell receptor beta chain came from a study of neurological immune-mediated disorders. The CDR3 has 15 amino acids. Germline V CDR1 and CDR2: MNHEY, SVGAGI. TCRdb fed the 5' RACE reads into MiXCR, producing one record per CDR3 protein. The sample has tens of thousands of distinct CDR3 sequences; roughly 2.5% are singletons. Ten or more counts support this clonotype. One junction end disagrees with the germline gene, perhaps due to a read error. The V gene is TRBV6-5, the J gene TRBJ2-7, with TRBD1 matching over 12 bases. The source material was PBMCs. The TCR comes from a man in his fifties or sixties with multiple sclerosis. The CDR3 is CASSDSGQGAIEQYF. The CDR3 coding sequence is TGTGCCAGCAGTGACTCGGGACAGGGGGCGATCGAGCAGTACTTC.